The clone carrying this T cell receptor (beta chain) has a handful of counts. Its matching antigen is unknown. This PCR relied on a set of 60 Vbeta primers and 13 Jbeta primers. Sequencing used immunoSEQ multiplex PCR; TCRdb keeps in-frame clones, though not all of them. The top ten clones hold around 5.8% of a sample with around 100,000 clones, around 77% of them seen once. The CDR3 sequence is 16 residues long. V was pared by 6 bases and J by 3 bases, with 11 bases of the junction left unmatched. Looked up from germline, CDR1 is SEHNR and CDR2 is FQNEAQ (reference sequence). The entry originates in a study of cytomegalovirus exposure and HLA in healthy donors. Study details: Around 85 million unique TCR sequences came from HLA-typed donors in an early release.

Points from the study as a whole: No immune exposure information besides CMV serostatus was available.

The sequence was obtained from a woman aged 25 to 39 in good health and CMV-seropositive. V usage is TRBV7-9 and J usage is TRBJ2-7; TRBD1 matches at 10 bases. Material: PBMCs. The CDR3 protein is CASRPDRGKYIYEQYF. The CDR3 DNA is TGTGCCAGCAGGCCGGACAGGGGGAAATATATCTACGAGCAGTACTTC.